One TCR beta chain is described in this entry. The specificity of this receptor is unknown. Per-base quality was not reported, and no clone a single base away is much larger than it. The data derive from a study of response to subunit inactivated influenza vaccine (dated by TCRdb to the late 2010s). For context, the study as a whole: Deep quantitative profiling of the T cell receptor repertoire was used in the study to follow responses to a trivalent subunit inactivated influenza vaccine.

The library was made by RT-PCR. Sequencing took place on an Illumina HiSeq 2500. TCRdb reworked the public reads: Q25 trimming with fastp, MiXCR clone assembly, productive beta chains retained. A single entry per CDR3 protein holds the most common genes and DNA from its merged rows. This sample is represented by over 800,000 distinct CDR3 sequences; less than 25% of them were singletons. In total, the top ten clones hold about a tenth of the sample. Here is what the overall study found, with its caveats: According to the authors, only a limited number of new T cells may be recruited by each seasonal influenza vaccination.

The germline V gene yields MGHRA for CDR1 and YSYEKL for CDR2. Measured from the cysteine to the phenylalanine, the CDR3 is 16 residues long. Only the CDR3 portion is preserved as DNA: 48 bases, with reading frame beginning at the first base. Between the V and J ends, shortened by 0 bases and 5 bases respectively, the junction contains 17 bases. The material sequenced was PBMCs from blood, taken 5 to 6 days after vaccination. The rearranged chain carries TRBV4-1 and TRBJ2-7; the D gene is unclear. The clonotype was recovered from a man aged 50 to 59 who received an inactivated influenza vaccine. Donor details come from another sample of the same person, matched by shared clones. The nucleotide sequence reads TGCGCCAGCAGCCAAGATCCCCGCCCTCAGGCCAACGAGCAGTACTTC. Translated, this is CASSQDPRPQANEQYF.